This T cell receptor (beta chain) comes out of a study of T-cell reconstitution after alpha-beta-depleted transplantation in children. Study observations and caveats: After one year, T-cell counts and TCRbeta diversity mostly came from new T cells. Where alpha-beta T cells came from about two months after transplant was reportedly several hundred expanded graft clones. For some patients, TCRbeta diversity was high at day 60 because of recipient T cells and thymic progenitors that survived.

It was with unique molecular identifiers that the TCRbeta library was prepared. One entry per CDR3 protein results from TCRdb running MiXCR on the PCR reads. The sample shows approximately 190,000 distinct CDR3 sequences, 5.5% to 7% of them seen only once. As concerns this clonotype: Its antigen is unknown.

With 1 base removed from V and 6 bases from J, the gap between germline ends came to 13 bases. Germline loops: CDR1 SGHAT, CDR2 FQNNGV. There are 15 residues in the CDR3. This receptor was obtained from a girl under two years old with combined immunodeficiency, due to receive a stem cell transplant. The sample consisted of PBMCs, taken before TCRalphabeta/CD19-depleted stem cell transplant. The rearrangement joins TRBV11-2 to TRBJ2-4, with D perhaps matching TRBD1 or TRBD2 (6 bases each). CDR3 in DNA: TGTGCCAGCAGCTTAGCACCGGGGGCCGGAAACATTCAGTACTTC. It encodes CASSLAPGAGNIQYF.